Described below is a single TCR beta chain sequence and its context. The sample belongs to a study of blood T cell repertoires in COVID-19. As for the study in general: Donors in the United States, Italy and Spain gave samples during acute or convalescent COVID-19. From T cells, B-cell-depleted T cells, or PBMCs came the material, which was cDNA or gDNA.

Authors' data handling: It was from reference gene primer amplification that nucleated cell counts were estimated. The protocol was immunoSEQ multiplex PCR, while the TCRdb copy is restricted to in-frame clones and leaves out a portion. V and J calls and clone size come straight from that table; D and trimming were deduced from the DNA. Of about 210,000 clones in the sample, 83% are singletons; the top ten hold roughly 8.2%. V shed 7 bases and J 4 bases; nucleotides not matched to a gene: 6. The CDR3 contains 14 residues. Germline assignment: CDR1 MNHNY and CDR2 SVGAGI (reference sequence). The TCR was taken from a woman in her 50s with acute or convalescent COVID-19. The chain is built from TRBV6-6 and TRBJ2-7, with 11 positions matching TRBD2. Source material: peripheral blood. The CDR3 here is CASTLGTSGYEQYF. As DNA, the CDR3 is TGTGCCAGCACCTTAGGGACTAGCGGTTACGAGCAGTACTTC.